What follows are 12 T cell receptor beta chains derived from one specimen sequenced in a study of CD8 T cells in ankylosing spondylitis. A single record per CDR3 protein comes from TCRdb applying MiXCR to the 5' RACE reads. This table holds more than 150,000 distinct CDR3 sequences, over 10% found once. Sequenced sample: blood, either unsorted or a sorted T cell fraction (not recorded which). Receptor source: a female donor with ankylosing spondylitis or in good health (not recorded which).

On this clonotype itself: Being one base from a much bigger clone, this may be a read error. This chain uses TRBV12-3 or TRBV12-4 with TRBJ2-3; D not resolved. The last part of the DNA fits TRBJ1-5 better; the J call may be wrong. This CDR3 is built from 13 residues. The CDR3 spells CASSLGYTDTQHF. As DNA, the CDR3 is TGTGCCAGCAGCCTTGGGTACACAGATACGCAGCATTTT.

As regards this clonotype: A much larger clone lies a single base off, so this may be a read error. V gene TRBV7-2 combines with J gene TRBJ2-2, with D possibly being TRBD2 (6 bases). The germline CDR1 and CDR2 sequences are SGHTA and FQGNSA. This CDR3 has 13 amino acids. The CDR3, as DNA: TGTGCCAGCAGCTTAGAACGGACCGGGGAGGTGTTTTTT. Translating it yields CASSLERTGEVFF. The variable domain in full, with the rest retrieved from reference TRBV7-2 and TRBJ2-2, is GAGVSQSPSNKVTEKGKDVELRCDPISGHTALYWYRQSLGQGLEFLIYFQGNSAPDKSGLPSDRFSAERTGGSVSTLTIQRTQQEDSAVYLCASSLERTGEVFFGEGSRLTVL.

This clonotype occurred many times. The chain joins TRBV12-3 or TRBV12-4 to TRBJ2-5, with D unclear. This CDR3 region has 13 residues. Trimming left V 3 bases short and J 5 bases short, with 10 bases between. CDR3 region: CASSFLTRETQYF. CDR3 nucleotide sequence: TGTGCCAGCAGTTTCCTGACCCGGGAGACCCAGTACTTC.

The J gene is TRBJ2-5, the V gene TRBV4-2, with 11 positions matching TRBD2. The germline V gene encodes CDR1 LGHNA and CDR2 YNFKEQ. The V segment lost 3 bases and the J segment 7 bases; nucleotides outside the gene matches: 7. The CDR3 covers 15 residues. As DNA, the CDR3 is TGTGCCAGCAGCCAGGGACTAGCGGTAGAGGGGACCCAGTACTTC. This encodes CASSQGLAVEGTQYF.

In this sample, this clonotype turned up a few times. The V and J genes are TRBV7-3 and TRBJ2-3; 13 nucleotides agree with TRBD2. The CDR3 loop spans 15 amino acids. V shed 0 bases, J shed 8 bases, and the junction held 2 bases outside the gene matches. The germline gives CDR1 SGHTA, CDR2 FQGTGA. The CDR3 region is CASSLTGLAGSTQYF. The CDR3 coding sequence is TGTGCCAGCAGCTTAACGGGACTAGCGGGGTCTACGCAGTATTTT.

The table lists this clonotype with a few counts. V is TRBV28 and J is TRBJ2-7, with 10 bases aligning to TRBD1. J was trimmed by 8 bases and V by 8 bases; bases with no gene match: 15. CDR3 size: 15 residues. The V gene's germline CDR1 is MDHEN and CDR2 SYDVKM. For the CDR3, the DNA is TGTGCCAGCGGCTCCCCGGGACCGACAGGGGGCAAGCAGTACTTC. Encoded protein: CASGSPGPTGGKQYF.

This clonotype was seen a few times. The chain employs TRBV5-1 and TRBJ1-2; perhaps TRBD1 as D (6 bases). This CDR3 comprises 15 residues. Between the trimmed V and J ends, which lost 3 bases and 0 bases, there was a span of 12 bases. CDR1 is SGHRS and CDR2 is YFSETQ in the germline V gene. The DNA for the CDR3 is TGCGCCAGCAGCTCCGGACAGACGGCTAACTATGGCTACACCTTC. Its translation is CASSSGQTANYGYTF.

Regarding this clonotype: This may come from a read error, since a much larger clone is one base off. This chain links TRBV28 with TRBJ2-3; 9 nucleotides agree with TRBD2. Germline CDR1 reads MDHEN; CDR2 reads SYDVKM. This CDR3 has 15 residues. CDR3 residues: CASSLSGTSTDTRYF. The DNA for the CDR3 is TGTGCCAGCAGTTTAAGCGGGACTAGCACAGATACGCGGTATTTT. The complete variable domain, with remaining parts taken from reference TRBV28 and TRBJ2-3, reads DVKVTQSSRYLVKRTGEKVFLECVQDMDHENMFWYRQDPGLGLRLIYFSYDVKMKEKGDIPEGYSVSREKKERFSLILESASTNQTSMYLCASSLSGTSTDTRYFGPGTRLTVL.

V gene TRBV4-2 combines with J gene TRBJ2-5; 7 bases line up with TRBD2. Germline CDR1 is LGHNA and CDR2 is YNFKEQ. The trim removed 3 bases at V and 5 bases at J, leaving 12 bases unmatched. The length of the CDR3 is 16 residues. The CDR3 protein is CASSQSGGGPGETQYF. The DNA of the CDR3 is TGTGCCAGCAGCCAGTCGGGGGGAGGGCCGGGGGAGACCCAGTACTTC.

This clonotype was seen a few times. The J gene is TRBJ2-5, the V gene TRBV5-1; the match to TRBD1 covers 7 bases. The junction had 13 bases not matched to a gene; V was cut back by 4 bases and J by 1 base. CDR1 and CDR2 from the germline V gene are SGHRS and YFSETQ. The CDR3 contains 17 residues. The CDR3 region is CASSLVPRPGGQETQYF. The CDR3 bases are TGCGCCAGCAGCCTTGTCCCTCGGCCAGGGGGCCAAGAGACCCAGTACTTC.

Regarding this clonotype: At one of its ends the junction is not consistent with the germline gene, which may arise from a read error. This sequence joins TRBV5-1 and TRBJ2-5, with 9 nucleotides matching TRBD1. The CDR3 is 16 amino acids. Per germline, CDR1 SGHRS and CDR2 YFSETQ. The CDR3: CVSSPRRTGDQETQYF. The CDR3 DNA reads TGCGTCAGCAGCCCACGTCGGACAGGGGACCAAGAGACCCAGTACTTC. Full variable domain (rest looked up from reference TRBV5-1 and TRBJ2-5): KAGVTQTPRYLIKTRGQQVTLSCSPISGHRSVSWYQQTPGQGLQFLFEYFSETQRNKGNFPGRFSGRQFSNSRSEMNVSTLELGDSALYLCVSSPRRTGDQETQYFGPGTRLLVL.

The sample holds many counts of this clonotype. The genes are TRBV7-6 and TRBJ1-1; 9 bases agree with TRBD1. J was trimmed by 5 bases and V by 1 base; bases with no gene match: 5. Germline CDR1 and CDR2: SGHVS and FNYEAQ. The CDR3 is 15 residues long. Here the CDR3 DNA reads TGTGCCAGCAGCTTAGTCACAGGGGGCATTACTGAAGCTTTCTTT. Translation: CASSLVTGGITEAFF.